This T cell receptor (beta chain) was obtained from a study of blood T cells in healthy people across ages. Study background: In model experiments, template switching was able to capture about one barcoded beta molecule for every two T cells that were present.

Donors ranged from about 6 to 90 years old and were healthy Caucasians in Russia. This clonotype was counted at least ten times. Its antigen is currently unknown. Per germline, CDR1 MDHEN and CDR2 SYDVKM. The V gene lost 3 bases and the J gene lost 3 bases, with 9 bases spanning the gap. This CDR3 is built from 13 residues. Study observations and caveats: Diversity of TCR beta per million T cells declined in a roughly linear way with age.

PCR was performed a second time for about 7 to 12 cycles using a sample-barcoded 5' primer and a J-beta primer mix. Through a template-switch adaptor with 12 random nucleotides, each cDNA molecule received a tag. TCRdb fed the 5' RACE reads into MiXCR, producing one record per CDR3 protein. The sample consists of about 780,000 distinct CDR3 sequences, more than 35% of them appearing once. Sequences were obtained from blood. The gene calls are TRBV28 and TRBJ2-7, with D possibly being TRBD1 or TRBD2 (5 bases each). The origin of this receptor is a man older than 75 in good health. The CDR3, as DNA: TGTGCCAGCAGTTTGGGGGTGGGCTACGAGCAGTACTTC. It translates to CASSLGVGYEQYF.